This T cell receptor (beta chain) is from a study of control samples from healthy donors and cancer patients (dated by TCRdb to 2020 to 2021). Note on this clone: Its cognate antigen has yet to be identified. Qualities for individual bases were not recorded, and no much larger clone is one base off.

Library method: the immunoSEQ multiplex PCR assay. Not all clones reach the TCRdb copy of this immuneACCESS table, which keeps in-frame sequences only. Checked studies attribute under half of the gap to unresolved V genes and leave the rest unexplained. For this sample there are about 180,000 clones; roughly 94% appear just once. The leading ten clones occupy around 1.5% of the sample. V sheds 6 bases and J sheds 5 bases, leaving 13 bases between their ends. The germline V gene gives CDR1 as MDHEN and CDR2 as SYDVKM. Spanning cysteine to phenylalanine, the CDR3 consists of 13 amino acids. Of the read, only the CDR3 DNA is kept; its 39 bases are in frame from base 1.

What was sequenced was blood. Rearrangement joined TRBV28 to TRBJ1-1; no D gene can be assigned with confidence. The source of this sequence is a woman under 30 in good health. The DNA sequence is TGTGCCAGCAGCCTCCGGGTGATAACTGAAGCTTTCTTT. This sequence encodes CASSLRVITEAFF.